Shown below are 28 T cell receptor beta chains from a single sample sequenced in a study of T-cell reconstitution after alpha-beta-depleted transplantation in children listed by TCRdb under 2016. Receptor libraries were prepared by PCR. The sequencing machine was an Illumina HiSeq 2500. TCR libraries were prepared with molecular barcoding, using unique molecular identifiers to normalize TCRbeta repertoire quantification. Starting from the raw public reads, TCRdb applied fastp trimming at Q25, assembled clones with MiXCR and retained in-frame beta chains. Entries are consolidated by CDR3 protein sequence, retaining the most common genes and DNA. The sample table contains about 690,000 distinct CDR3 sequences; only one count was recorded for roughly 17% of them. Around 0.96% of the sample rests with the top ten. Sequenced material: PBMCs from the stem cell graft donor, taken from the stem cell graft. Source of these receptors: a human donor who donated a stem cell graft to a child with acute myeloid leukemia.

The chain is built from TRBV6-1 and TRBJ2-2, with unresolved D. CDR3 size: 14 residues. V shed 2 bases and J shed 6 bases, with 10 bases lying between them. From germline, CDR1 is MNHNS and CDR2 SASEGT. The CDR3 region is CASSEFWSSGELFF. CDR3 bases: TGTGCCAGCAGTGAATTTTGGTCCTCCGGGGAGCTGTTTTTT.

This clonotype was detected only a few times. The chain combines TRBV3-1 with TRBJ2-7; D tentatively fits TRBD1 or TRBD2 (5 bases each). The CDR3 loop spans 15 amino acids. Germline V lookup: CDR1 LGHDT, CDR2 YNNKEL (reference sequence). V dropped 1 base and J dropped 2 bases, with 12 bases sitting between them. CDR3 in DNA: TGTGCCAGCAGCCAAGGTACCGGGACCCCCTACGAGCAGTACTTC. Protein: CASSQGTGTPYEQYF.

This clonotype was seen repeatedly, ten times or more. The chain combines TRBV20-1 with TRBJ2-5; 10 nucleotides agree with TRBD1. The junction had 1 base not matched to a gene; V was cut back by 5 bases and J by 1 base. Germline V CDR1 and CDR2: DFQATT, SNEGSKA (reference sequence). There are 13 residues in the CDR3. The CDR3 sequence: CSAGQGVQETQYF. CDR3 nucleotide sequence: TGCAGTGCTGGACAGGGGGTCCAAGAGACCCAGTACTTC.

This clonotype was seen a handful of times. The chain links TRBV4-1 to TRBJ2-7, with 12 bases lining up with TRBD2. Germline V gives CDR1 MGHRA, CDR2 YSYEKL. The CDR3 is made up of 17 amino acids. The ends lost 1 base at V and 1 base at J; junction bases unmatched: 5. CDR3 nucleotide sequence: TGCGCCAGCAGCCAAGGACCACTAGCGGGGGGATCCTACGAGCAGTACGTC. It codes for CASSQGPLAGGSYEQYV.

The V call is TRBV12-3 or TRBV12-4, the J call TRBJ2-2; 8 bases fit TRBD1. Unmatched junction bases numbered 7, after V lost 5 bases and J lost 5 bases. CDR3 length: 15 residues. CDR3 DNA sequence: TGTGCCAGCAGTCCTCCAGGGGGCACGACCGGGGAGCTGTTTTTT. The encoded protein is CASSPPGGTTGELFF.

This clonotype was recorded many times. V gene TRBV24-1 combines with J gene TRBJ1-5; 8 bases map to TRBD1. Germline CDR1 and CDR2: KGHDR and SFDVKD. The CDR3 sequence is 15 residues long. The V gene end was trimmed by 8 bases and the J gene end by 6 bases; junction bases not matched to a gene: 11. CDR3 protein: CATIGRDRWRQPQHF. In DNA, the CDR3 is TGTGCCACCATCGGCCGGGACAGGTGGCGTCAGCCCCAGCATTTT.

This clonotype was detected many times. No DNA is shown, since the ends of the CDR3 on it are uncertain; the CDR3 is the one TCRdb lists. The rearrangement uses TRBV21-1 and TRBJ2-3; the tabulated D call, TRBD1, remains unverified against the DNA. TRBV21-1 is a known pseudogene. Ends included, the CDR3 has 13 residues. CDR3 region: CASSPWGIGTQYF.

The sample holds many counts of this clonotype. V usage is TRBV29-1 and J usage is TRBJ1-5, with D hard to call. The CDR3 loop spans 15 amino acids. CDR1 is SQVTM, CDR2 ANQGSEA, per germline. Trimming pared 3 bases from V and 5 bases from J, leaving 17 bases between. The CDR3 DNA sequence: TGCAGCGTTGACTGGGGTTGGACTGAATATCAGCCCCAGCATTTT. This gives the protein CSVDWGWTEYQPQHF.

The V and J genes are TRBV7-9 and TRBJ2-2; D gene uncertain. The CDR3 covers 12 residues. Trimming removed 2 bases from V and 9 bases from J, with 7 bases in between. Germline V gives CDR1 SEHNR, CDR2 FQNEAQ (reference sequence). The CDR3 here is CASSLNTWELFF. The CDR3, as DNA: TGTGCCAGCAGCTTAAATACATGGGAGCTGTTTTTT.

The chain's CDR3 is CSVALNGKDQPQHF. DNA for the CDR3: TGCAGCGTTGCCCTAAACGGAAAAGATCAGCCCCAGCATTTT. V gene TRBV29-1 combines with J gene TRBJ1-5; D is uncertain. Germline-derived CDR1 and CDR2 are SQVTM and ANQGSEA. The CDR3 is made up of 14 amino acids. Trimming took 4 bases from V and 5 from J, leaving 15 bases between them.

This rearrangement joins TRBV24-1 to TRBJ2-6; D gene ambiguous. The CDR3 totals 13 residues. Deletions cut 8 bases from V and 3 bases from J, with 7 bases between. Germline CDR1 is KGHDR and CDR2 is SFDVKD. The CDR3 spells CATKTIGANVLTF. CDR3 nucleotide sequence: TGTGCCACCAAGACGATTGGGGCCAACGTCCTGACTTTC.

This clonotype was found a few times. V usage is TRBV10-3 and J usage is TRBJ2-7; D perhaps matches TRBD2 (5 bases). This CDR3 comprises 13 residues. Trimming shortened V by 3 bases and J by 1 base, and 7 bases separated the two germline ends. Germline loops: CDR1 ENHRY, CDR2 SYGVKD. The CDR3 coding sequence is TGTGCCATCAGTGAAGGAGGTTCCTACGAGCAGTACTTC. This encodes CAISEGGSYEQYF.

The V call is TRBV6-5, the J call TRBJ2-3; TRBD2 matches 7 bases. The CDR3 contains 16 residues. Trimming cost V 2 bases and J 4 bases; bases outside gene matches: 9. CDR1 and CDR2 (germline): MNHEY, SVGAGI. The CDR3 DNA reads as TGTGCCAGCAGTTACGGGACCTGGGGGGGGGCAGATACGCAGTATTTT. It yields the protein CASSYGTWGGADTQYF.

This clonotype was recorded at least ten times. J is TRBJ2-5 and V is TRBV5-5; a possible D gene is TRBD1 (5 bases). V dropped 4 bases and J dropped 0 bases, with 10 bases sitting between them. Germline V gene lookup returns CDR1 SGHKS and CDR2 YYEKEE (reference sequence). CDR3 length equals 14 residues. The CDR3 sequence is CASSPRGHQETQYF. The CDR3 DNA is TGTGCCAGCAGCCCTAGGGGTCACCAAGAGACCCAGTACTTC.

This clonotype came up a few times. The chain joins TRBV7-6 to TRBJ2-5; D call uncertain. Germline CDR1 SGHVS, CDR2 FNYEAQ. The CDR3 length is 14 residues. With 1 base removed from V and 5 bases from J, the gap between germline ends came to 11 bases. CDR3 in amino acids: CASSLGKLRETQYF. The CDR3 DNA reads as TGTGCCAGCAGCTTAGGGAAGCTGCGGGAGACCCAGTACTTC.

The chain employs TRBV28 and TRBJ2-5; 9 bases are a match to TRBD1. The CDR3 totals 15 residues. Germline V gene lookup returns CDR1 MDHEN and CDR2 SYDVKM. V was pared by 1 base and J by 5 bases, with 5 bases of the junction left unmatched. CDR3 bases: TGTGCCAGCAGTTTATCACAGGGGGCTGGTGAGACCCAGTACTTC. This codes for CASSLSQGAGETQYF.

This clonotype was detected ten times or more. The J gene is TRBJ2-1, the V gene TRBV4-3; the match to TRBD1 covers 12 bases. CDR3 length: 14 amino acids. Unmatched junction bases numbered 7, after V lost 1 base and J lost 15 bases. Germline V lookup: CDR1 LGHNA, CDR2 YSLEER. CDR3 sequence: CASSQASRDRGRFF. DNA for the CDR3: TGCGCCAGCAGCCAAGCGAGTCGGGACAGGGGGCGGTTCTTC.

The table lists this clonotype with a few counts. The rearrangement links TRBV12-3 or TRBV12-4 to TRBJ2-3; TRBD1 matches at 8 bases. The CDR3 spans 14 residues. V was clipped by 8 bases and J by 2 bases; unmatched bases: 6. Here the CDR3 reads CASHTGGSTDTQYF. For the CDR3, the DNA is TGTGCCAGCCACACAGGGGGGTCCACAGATACGCAGTATTTT.

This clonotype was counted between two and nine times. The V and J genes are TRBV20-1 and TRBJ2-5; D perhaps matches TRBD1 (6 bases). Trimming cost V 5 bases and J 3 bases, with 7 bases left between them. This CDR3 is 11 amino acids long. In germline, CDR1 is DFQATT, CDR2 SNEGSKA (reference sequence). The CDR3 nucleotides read TGCAGTGCTGCAGGGGAAGAGACCCAGTACTTC. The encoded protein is CSAAGEETQYF.

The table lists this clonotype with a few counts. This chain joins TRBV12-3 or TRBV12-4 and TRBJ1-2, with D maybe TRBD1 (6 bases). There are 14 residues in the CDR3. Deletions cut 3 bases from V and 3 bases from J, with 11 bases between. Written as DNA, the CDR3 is TGTGCCAGCAGTTTCTGGGGGGCTGACTATGGCTACACCTTC. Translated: CASSFWGADYGYTF.

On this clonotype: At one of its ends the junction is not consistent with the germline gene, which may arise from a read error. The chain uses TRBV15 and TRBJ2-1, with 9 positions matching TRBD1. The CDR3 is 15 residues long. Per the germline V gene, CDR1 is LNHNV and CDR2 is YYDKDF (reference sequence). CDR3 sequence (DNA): TGTGCCACCAGCAGGGGACAGGGCGCCTACAATGGGCAGTTCTTC. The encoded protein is CATSRGQGAYNGQFF.

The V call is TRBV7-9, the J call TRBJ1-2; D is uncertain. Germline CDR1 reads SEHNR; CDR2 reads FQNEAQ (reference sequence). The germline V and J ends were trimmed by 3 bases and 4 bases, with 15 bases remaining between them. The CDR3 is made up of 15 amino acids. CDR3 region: CASSFLKGRGYGYTF. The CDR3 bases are TGTGCCAGCAGCTTCTTGAAAGGGAGAGGCTATGGCTACACCTTC.

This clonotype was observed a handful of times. CDR3 bases: TGTGCCAGCAGCCCAATCAGGCGCAATGAGCAGTTCTTC. Translation gives CASSPIRRNEQFF. The rearrangement uses TRBV7-9 and TRBJ2-1; unclear D gene. V lost 5 bases to trimming and J lost 6 bases, with 11 bases between them. The CDR3 is made up of 13 amino acids. Germline CDR1 SEHNR, CDR2 FQNEAQ (reference sequence).

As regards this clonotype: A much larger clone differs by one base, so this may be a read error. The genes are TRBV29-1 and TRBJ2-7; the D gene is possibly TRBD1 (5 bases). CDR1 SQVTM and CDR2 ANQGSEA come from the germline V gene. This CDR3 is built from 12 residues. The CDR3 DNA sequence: TGCAGCACAAGGGGTACTGGCGGCGAGCAGAACTTC. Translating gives CSTRGTGGEQNF.

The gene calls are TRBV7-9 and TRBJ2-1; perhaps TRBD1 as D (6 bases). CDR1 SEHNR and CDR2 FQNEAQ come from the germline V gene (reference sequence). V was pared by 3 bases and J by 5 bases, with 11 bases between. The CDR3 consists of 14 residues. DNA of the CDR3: TGTGCCAGCAGCTTTGGGGGCAGGAACAATGAGCAGTTCTTC. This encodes CASSFGGRNNEQFF.

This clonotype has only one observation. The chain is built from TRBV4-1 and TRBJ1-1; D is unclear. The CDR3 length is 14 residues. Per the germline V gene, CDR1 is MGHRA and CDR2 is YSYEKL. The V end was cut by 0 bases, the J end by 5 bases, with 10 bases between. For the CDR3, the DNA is TGCGCCAGCAGCCAAGAACCCGGGAGGACTGAAGCTTTCTTT. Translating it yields CASSQEPGRTEAFF.

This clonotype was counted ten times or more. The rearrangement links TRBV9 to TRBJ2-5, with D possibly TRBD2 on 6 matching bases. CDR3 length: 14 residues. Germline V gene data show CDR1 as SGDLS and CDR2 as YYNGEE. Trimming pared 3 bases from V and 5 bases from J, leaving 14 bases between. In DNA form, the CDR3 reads TGTGCCAGCAGCGCTTGGGACCGGGAGGAGACCCAGTACTTC. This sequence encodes CASSAWDREETQYF.

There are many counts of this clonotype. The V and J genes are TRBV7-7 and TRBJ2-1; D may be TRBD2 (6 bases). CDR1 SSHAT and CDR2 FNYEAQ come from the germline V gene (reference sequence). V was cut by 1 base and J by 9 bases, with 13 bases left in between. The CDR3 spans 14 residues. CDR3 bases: TGTGCCAGCAGCTTAGAGGAGGGGCGCGGTGAGCAGTTCTTC. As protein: CASSLEEGRGEQFF.